This T cell receptor beta chain was profiled in a study of neurological immune-mediated disorders. Broader study findings: The greatest degree of TCR clonal expansion was observed in HTLV-1-associated myelopathy, with the lowest in multiple sclerosis, below that of healthy controls. Among expanded clones, no CDR3 amino acid sequences were shared across subjects, a pattern suggesting private repertoires in all groups.

In each sequencing run, over 160 million TCR-beta sequences were generated from 15-18 subjects. TCRdb re-analysed the 5' RACE reads in MiXCR, keeping a single row per CDR3 protein. The sample yields about 55,000 distinct CDR3 sequences, 3% to 4% seen once. This clonotype was observed many times. Its specificity is unknown. Trimming removed 4 bases from V and 2 bases from J, with 13 bases in between. CDR1 is SGHKS and CDR2 is YYEKEE in the germline V gene (reference sequence). CDR3 length: 14 residues. The TCR was taken from a man aged 60 to 69 with multiple sclerosis. The chain recombines TRBV5-5 with TRBJ2-7, with TRBD2 as a possible D gene (6 bases). The specimen was PBMCs. The CDR3 DNA reads TGTGCCAGCAGCCAACTAGCCTTCACCTACGAGCAGTACTTC. Translated: CASSQLAFTYEQYF.